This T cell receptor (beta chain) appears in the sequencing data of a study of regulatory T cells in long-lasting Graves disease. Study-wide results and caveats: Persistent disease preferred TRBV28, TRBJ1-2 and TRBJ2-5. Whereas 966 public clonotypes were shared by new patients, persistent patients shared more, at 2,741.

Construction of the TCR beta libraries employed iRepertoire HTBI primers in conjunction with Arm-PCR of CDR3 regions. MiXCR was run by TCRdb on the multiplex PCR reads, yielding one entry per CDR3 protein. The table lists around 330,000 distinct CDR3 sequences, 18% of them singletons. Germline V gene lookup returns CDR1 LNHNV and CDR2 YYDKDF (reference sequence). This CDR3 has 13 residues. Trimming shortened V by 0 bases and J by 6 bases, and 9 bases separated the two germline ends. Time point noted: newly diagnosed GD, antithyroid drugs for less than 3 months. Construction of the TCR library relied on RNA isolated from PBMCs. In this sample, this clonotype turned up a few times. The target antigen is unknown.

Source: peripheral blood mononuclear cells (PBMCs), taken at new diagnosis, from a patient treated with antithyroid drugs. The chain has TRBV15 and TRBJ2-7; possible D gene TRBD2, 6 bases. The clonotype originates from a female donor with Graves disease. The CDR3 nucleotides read TGTGCCACCAGCAGAGATTGGCGGGGCGAGCAGTACTTC. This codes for CATSRDWRGEQYF. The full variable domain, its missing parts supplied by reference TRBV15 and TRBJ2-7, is DAMVIQNPRYQVTQFGKPVTLSCSQTLNHNVMYWYQQKSSQAPKLLFHYYDKDFNNEADTPDNFQSRRPNTSFCFLDIRSPGLGDTAMYLCATSRDWRGEQYFGPGTRLTVT.